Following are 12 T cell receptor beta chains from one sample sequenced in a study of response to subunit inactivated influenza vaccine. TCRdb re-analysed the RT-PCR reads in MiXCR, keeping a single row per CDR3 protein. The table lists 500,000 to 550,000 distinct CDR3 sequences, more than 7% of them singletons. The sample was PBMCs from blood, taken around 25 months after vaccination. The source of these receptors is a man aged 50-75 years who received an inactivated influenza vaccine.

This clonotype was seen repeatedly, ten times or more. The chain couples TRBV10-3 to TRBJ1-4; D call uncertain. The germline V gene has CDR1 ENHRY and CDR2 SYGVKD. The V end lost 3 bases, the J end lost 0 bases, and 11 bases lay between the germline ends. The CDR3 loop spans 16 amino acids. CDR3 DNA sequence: TGTGCCATCAGTGAAGCGGGAACGGCAACTAATGAAAAACTGTTTTTT. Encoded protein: CAISEAGTATNEKLFF.

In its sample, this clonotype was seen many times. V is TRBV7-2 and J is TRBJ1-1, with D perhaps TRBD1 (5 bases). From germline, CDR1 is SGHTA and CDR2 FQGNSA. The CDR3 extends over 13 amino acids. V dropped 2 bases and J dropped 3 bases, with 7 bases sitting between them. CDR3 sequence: CASSLQGYTEAFF. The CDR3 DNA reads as TGTGCCAGCAGCTTACAGGGTTACACTGAAGCTTTCTTT.

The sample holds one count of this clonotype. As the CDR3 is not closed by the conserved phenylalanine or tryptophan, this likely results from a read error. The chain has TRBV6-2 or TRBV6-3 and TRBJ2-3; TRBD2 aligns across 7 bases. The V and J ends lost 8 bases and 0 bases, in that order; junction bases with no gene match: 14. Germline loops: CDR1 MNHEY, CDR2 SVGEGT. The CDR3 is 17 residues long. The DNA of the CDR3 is TGTGCCAGCGGATCCAGCGGGGAACCGGAGAGCACAGATACGCAGTATTCT. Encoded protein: CASGSSGEPESTDTQYS.

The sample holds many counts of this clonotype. CDR3 sequence reads: CSVSQETNQPQHF. As DNA, the CDR3 is TGCAGCGTTAGCCAGGAAACCAATCAGCCCCAGCATTTT. V is TRBV29-1 and J is TRBJ1-5, with D uncertain. The CDR3 is 13 amino acids. V lost 5 bases and J 3 bases, leaving 11 bases between the germline ends. The germline V gene encodes CDR1 SQVTM and CDR2 ANQGSEA.

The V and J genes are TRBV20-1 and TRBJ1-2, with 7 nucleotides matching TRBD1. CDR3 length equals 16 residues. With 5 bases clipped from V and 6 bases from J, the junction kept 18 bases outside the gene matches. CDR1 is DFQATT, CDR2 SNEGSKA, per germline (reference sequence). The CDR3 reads CSARPPGTAIFDGYTF. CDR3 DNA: TGCAGTGCTCGGCCGCCTGGGACAGCTATATTCGATGGCTACACCTTC.

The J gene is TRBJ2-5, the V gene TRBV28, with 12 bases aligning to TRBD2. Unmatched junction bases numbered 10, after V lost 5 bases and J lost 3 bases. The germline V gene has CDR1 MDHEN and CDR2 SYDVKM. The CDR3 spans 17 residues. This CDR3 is CASSRKKLAGGKETQYF. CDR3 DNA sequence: TGTGCCAGCAGTCGGAAGAAGCTAGCGGGAGGGAAAGAGACCCAGTACTTC. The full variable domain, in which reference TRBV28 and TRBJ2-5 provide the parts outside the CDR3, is DVKVTQSSRYLVKRTGEKVFLECVQDMDHENMFWYRQDPGLGLRLIYFSYDVKMKEKGDIPEGYSVSREKKERFSLILESASTNQTSMYLCASSRKKLAGGKETQYFGPGTRLLVL.

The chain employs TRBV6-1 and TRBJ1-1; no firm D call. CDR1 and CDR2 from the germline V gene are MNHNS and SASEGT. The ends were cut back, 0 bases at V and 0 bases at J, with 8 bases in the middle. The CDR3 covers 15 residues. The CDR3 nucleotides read TGTGCCAGCAGTGAAGCGATACTCATGAACACTGAAGCTTTCTTT. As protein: CASSEAILMNTEAFF.

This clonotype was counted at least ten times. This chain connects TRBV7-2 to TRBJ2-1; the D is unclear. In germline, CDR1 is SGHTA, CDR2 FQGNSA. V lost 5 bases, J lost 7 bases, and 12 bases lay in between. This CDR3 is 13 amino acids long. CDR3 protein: CASSPGLKNEQFF. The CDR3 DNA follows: TGTGCCAGCAGCCCCGGTCTTAAAAATGAGCAGTTCTTC.

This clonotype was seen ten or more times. Written as DNA, the CDR3 is TGCGCCAGCAGCTTTGGCCGTGGAGGGGAGACCCAGTACTTC. This translates into CASSFGRGGETQYF. J is TRBJ2-5 and V is TRBV5-1; perhaps TRBD2 as D (6 bases). The CDR3 is made up of 14 amino acids. Germline assignment: CDR1 SGHRS and CDR2 YFSETQ. Trimming took 2 bases from V and 5 from J, leaving 13 bases between them.

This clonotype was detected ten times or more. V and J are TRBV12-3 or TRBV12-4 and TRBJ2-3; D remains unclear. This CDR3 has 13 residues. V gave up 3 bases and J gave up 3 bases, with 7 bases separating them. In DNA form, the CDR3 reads TGTGCCAGCAGTTTTGCGAGGACAGATACGCAGTATTTT. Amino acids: CASSFARTDTQYF.

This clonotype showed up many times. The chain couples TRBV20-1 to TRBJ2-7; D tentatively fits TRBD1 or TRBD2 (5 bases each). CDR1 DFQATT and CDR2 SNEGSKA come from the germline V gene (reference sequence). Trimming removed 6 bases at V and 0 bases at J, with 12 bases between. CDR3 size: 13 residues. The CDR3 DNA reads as TGCAGTGCCGGAAGGGACCTCTCCTACGAGCAGTACTTC. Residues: CSAGRDLSYEQYF.

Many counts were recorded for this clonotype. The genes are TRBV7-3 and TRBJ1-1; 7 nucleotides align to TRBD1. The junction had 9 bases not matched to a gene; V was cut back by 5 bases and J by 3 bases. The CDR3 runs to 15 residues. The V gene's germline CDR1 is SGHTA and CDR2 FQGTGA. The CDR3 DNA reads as TGTGCCAGCAGCCTGGGGGGTGGGACAGACACTGAAGCTTTCTTT. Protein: CASSLGGGTDTEAFF.